This T cell receptor (beta chain) was recovered during a study of OX40 agonist ivuxolimab in advanced cancers. Whole-study context: Hepatocellular carcinoma, melanoma, renal cell or head and neck cancer occurred in dose-escalation patients. One patient with hepatocellular carcinoma and two with cutaneous melanoma, three in all, had partial responses. Study-level findings and limits: What antigens the expanded peripheral T cells recognized was never established.

Of note for this clone: What it binds is not known.

V was trimmed by 4 bases and J by 4 bases, leaving 11 bases between them. The CDR3 runs 14 residues. Per germline, CDR1 SGHNT and CDR2 YYREEE (reference sequence). Assay: immunoSEQ multiplex PCR; the TCRdb copy retains only in-frame clones and omits some. The sample contains some 100,000 clones, around 84% of which appear only once. This specimen consisted of CD4+ or CD8+ T cells sorted from blood, obtained in a trial of the OX40 agonist ivuxolimab. This chain links TRBV5-4 with TRBJ2-2, with D possibly matching TRBD1 (6 bases). This TCR came from an adult with an advanced solid tumor such as melanoma, head and neck, liver or kidney cancer. The CDR3 loop is CASSPRTVTGELFF. CDR3 nucleotide sequence: TGTGCCAGCAGCCCCCGGACAGTCACCGGGGAGCTGTTTTTT.